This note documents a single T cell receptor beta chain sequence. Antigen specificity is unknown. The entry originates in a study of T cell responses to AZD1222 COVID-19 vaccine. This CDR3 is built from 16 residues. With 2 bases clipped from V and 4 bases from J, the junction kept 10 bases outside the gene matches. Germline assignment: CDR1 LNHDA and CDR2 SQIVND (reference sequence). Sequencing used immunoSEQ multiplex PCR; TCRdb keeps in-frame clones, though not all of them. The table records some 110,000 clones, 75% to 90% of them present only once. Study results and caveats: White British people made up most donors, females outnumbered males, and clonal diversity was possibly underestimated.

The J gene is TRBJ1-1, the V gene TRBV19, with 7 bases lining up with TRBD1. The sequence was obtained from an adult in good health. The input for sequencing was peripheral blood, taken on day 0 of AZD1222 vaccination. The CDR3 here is CASSILGQTSGTEAFF. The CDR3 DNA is TGTGCCAGTAGTATACTGGGACAGACCTCTGGCACTGAAGCTTTCTTT. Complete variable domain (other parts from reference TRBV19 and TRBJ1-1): DGGITQSPKYLFRKEGQNVTLSCEQNLNHDAMYWYRQDPGQGLRLIYYSQIVNDFQKGDIAEGYSVSREKKESFPLTVTSAQKNPTAFYLCASSILGQTSGTEAFFGQGTRLTVV.